These 6 T cell receptor beta chains were sequenced from one sample in a study of cytomegalovirus exposure and HLA in healthy donors. Use of 60 Vbeta and 13 Jbeta primers characterized the PCR. Repertoires were generated with immunoSEQ multiplex PCR, while TCRdb's copy carries only in-frame clones and drops some. This sample's table reports 150,000 to 200,000 clones. Material: PBMCs. The receptors shown here come from a woman in her sixties or seventies in good health and CMV-seronegative.

V is TRBV7-8 and J is TRBJ2-1, with 10 bases aligning to TRBD2. CDR1 is SGHVS and CDR2 is FQNEAQ in the germline V gene. The CDR3 has 16 residues. Germline trimming cut 3 bases from V and 6 bases from J; bases unmatched to any gene: 8. The CDR3 DNA sequence: TGTGCCAGCAGCTTCTCCCTAGCGGGAGAAGTCAATGAGCAGTTCTTC. Its protein product is CASSFSLAGEVNEQFF. The variable domain in full, with the rest retrieved from reference TRBV7-8 and TRBJ2-1, is GAGVSQSPRYKVAKRGQDVALRCDPISGHVSLFWYQQALGQGPEFLTYFQNEAQLDKSGLPSDRFFAERPEGSVSTLKIQRTQQEDSAVYLCASSFSLAGEVNEQFFGPGTRLTVL.

CDR3 sequence reads: CASSFVPSGVNNEQFF. The CDR3 nucleotides are TGTGCCAGCAGCTTTGTGCCTAGCGGGGTTAACAATGAGCAGTTCTTC. This rearrangement joins TRBV5-6 to TRBJ2-1; 9 bases map to TRBD2. The germline V gene has CDR1 SGHDT and CDR2 YYEEEE. The J segment lost 5 bases and the V segment lost 2 bases, leaving 8 bases of the junction unmatched. The CDR3 is made up of 16 amino acids. Combining the CDR3 with reference TRBV5-6 and TRBJ2-1 gives the whole variable domain DAGVTQSPTHLIKTRGQQVTLRCSPKSGHDTVSWYQQALGQGPQFIFQYYEEEERQRGNFPDRFSGHQFPNYSSELNVNALLLGDSALYLCASSFVPSGVNNEQFFGPGTRLTVL.

CDR3: CGIRVANYGYTF. DNA of the CDR3: TGTGGAATCAGGGTAGCTAACTATGGCTACACCTTC. This chain links TRBV11-2 with TRBJ1-2, with a tentative D call TRBD1 (5 bases). The length of the CDR3 is 12 residues. The germline V gene has CDR1 SGHAT and CDR2 FQNNGV.

The chain couples TRBV7-9 to TRBJ2-3; D gene uncertain. The V gene's germline CDR1 is SEHNR and CDR2 FQNEAQ (reference sequence). V dropped 3 bases and J dropped 0 bases, with 7 bases sitting between them. The CDR3 loop spans 14 amino acids. CDR3 amino acids: CASSFTGSTDTQYF. The CDR3 DNA follows: TGTGCCAGCAGCTTTACCGGTAGCACAGATACGCAGTATTTT.

The genes are TRBV7-3 and TRBJ1-1; D unclear. CDR3 length equals 13 residues. Trimming pared 5 bases from V and 5 bases from J, leaving 12 bases between. Germline V gives CDR1 SGHTA, CDR2 FQGTGA. The CDR3, as DNA: TGTGCCAGCAGCCCACAGCTTTTAACTGAAGCTTTCTTT. It specifies CASSPQLLTEAFF.

This chain connects TRBV12-5 to TRBJ1-1; perhaps TRBD1 as D (5 bases). Germline V CDR1 and CDR2: LGHNT, FRNRAP. V lost 1 base, J lost 2 bases, and 8 bases lay in between. The CDR3 runs 14 residues. Here the CDR3 DNA reads TGTGCTAGTGGTTTGGGACAGACTAACACTGAAGCTTTCTTT. Protein sequence: CASGLGQTNTEAFF.